This is a list of T cell receptor beta chains from one sample in a study of blood T cell repertoires in COVID-19. Assay: immunoSEQ multiplex PCR; the TCRdb copy retains only in-frame clones and omits some. The table has more than 95,000 clones, more than 75% seen once. Source material: peripheral blood. These receptors were collected from a man aged 55 to 69 with acute or convalescent COVID-19. Both conserved end residues are part of each CDR3. The D gene is left open where the match is weak. The size field is filled for only some rows; it gives once, few, many or a size class.

j_call	d_call	clone_size	v_call	cdr3_nt	cdr3_aa
TRBJ1-2	NA	once	TRBV5-1	TGCGCCAGCAGCTTGGCCCGCGGGGGGGACTATGGCTACACCTTC	CASSLARGGDYGYTF
TRBJ2-1	NA	few	TRBV28	TGTGCCAGCAGCATCCTAGCGTCTGAGCAGTTCTTC	CASSILASEQFF
TRBJ2-7	NA	few	TRBV28	TGTGCCAGCTTCGGGGGTAGGTCATACTCCTACGAGCAGTACTTC	CASFGGRSYSYEQYF
TRBJ2-1	NA	NA	TRBV11-2	TGTGCCAGCAGCTTAGATCCTAGCTCCTACAATGAGCAGTTCTTC	CASSLDPSSYNEQFF
TRBJ2-7	TRBD2	NA	TRBV7-9	TGTGCCAGCAGCTTAGGAGCGGGAGGGCCAGCTGAGCAGTACTTC	CASSLGAGGPAEQYF
TRBJ1-2	TRBD1	NA	TRBV7-9	TGTGCCAGCAGCCGAACAGGACAGGGGGCGCGATACTATGGCTACACCTTC	CASSRTGQGARYYGYTF
TRBJ1-1	TRBD1	NA	TRBV4-2	TGTGCCAGCAGCCATTCACAGGGGGCTGGCACTGAAGCTTTCTTT	CASSHSQGAGTEAFF
TRBJ2-1	NA	NA	TRBV5-1	TGCGCCAGCGCGCGAGAGGGCTCCTACAATGAGCAGTTCTTC	CASAREGSYNEQFF
TRBJ2-7	TRBD1	NA	TRBV6-1	TGTGCCAGCAGTGACCGGACAGGGGCGGAGTACTTC	CASSDRTGAEYF
TRBJ2-2	TRBD2	NA	TRBV3-1/TRBV3-2	TGTGCCAGCAACCTAGCGGCCACCGGGGAGCTGTTTTTT	CASNLAATGELFF
TRBJ1-3	NA	once	TRBV5-1	TGCGCCAGCAGCTTGAGGGGGGGAACTGGAAACACCATATATTTT	CASSLRGGTGNTIYF
TRBJ2-1	TRBD2	NA	TRBV19	TGTGCCAGTAGTATAGTAGCGGGAGTGGTAGATGAGCAGTTCTTC	CASSIVAGVVDEQFF
TRBJ2-2	TRBD1	NA	TRBV5-1	TGCGCCAGCACTGCTACCGGACAGGGGAACACCGGGGAGCTGTTTTTT	CASTATGQGNTGELFF
TRBJ1-1	NA	NA	TRBV18	TGTGCCAGCTCACCACCTCTTTCTACTGAAGCTTTCTTT	CASSPPLSTEAFF
TRBJ2-3	TRBD1	NA	TRBV19	TGTGCCAGTAGTGACAGGGGTACAGATACGCAGTATTTT	CASSDRGTDTQYF
TRBJ1-2	NA	few	TRBV7-2	TGTGCCAGCAGACGACAGGCAACTAACTATGGCTACACCTTC	CASRRQATNYGYTF
TRBJ1-6	NA	NA	TRBV27	TGTGCCAGCAGTGTCCGGGACACAAGGGGGAATTCACCCCTCCACTTT	CASSVRDTRGNSPLHF
TRBJ2-4	TRBD2	few	TRBV19	TGTGCCAGTAGTAAGGGACTAGCGGGAGGAGTCGACATTCAGTACTTC	CASSKGLAGGVDIQYF
TRBJ2-2	TRBD1	NA	TRBV27	TGTGCCAGTTACAGGGGGCGAGGCACCGGGGAGCTGTTTTTT	CASYRGRGTGELFF
TRBJ1-4	NA	NA	TRBV6-5	TGTGCCAGCAGTTACTCGAAAGTACAGATTAATGAAAAACTGTTTTTT	CASSYSKVQINEKLFF
TRBJ1-5	NA	NA	TRBV7-2	TGTGCCAGCAGCTTAACGCGAAGTCAGCCCCAGCATTTT	CASSLTRSQPQHF
TRBJ1-4	TRBD1	NA	TRBV11-2	TGTGCCAGCAGCCCCTACGGACAGGGTGGCGAAAAACTGTTTTTT	CASSPYGQGGEKLFF
TRBJ1-4	NA	NA	TRBV7-9	TGTGCCAGCAGCAACTCAGGGAAGCCTAATGAAAAACTGTTTTTT	CASSNSGKPNEKLFF
TRBJ1-5	TRBD1	NA	TRBV7-2	TGTGCCAGCAGCAGGACAGGGACTAATCAGCCCCAGCATTTT	CASSRTGTNQPQHF
TRBJ1-5	NA	once	TRBV6-5	TGTGCCAGCAGTTATAAATGGGGGCGCGGCAATCAGCCCCAGCATTTT	CASSYKWGRGNQPQHF
TRBJ1-6	TRBD1	NA	TRBV7-9	TGTGCCAGCAGCCCCGGGACAGGGGATTCACCCCTCCACTTT	CASSPGTGDSPLHF
TRBJ1-3	NA	NA	TRBV11-3	TGTGCCAGCAGCTTGGGGGGGGAGACAGCTTCCTCTGGAAACACCATATATTTT	CASSLGGETASSGNTIYF
TRBJ1-1	TRBD1	NA	TRBV18	TGTGCCAGCTCACAAGGACAGGGGAGCGGCGGTACTGAAGCTTTCTTT	CASSQGQGSGGTEAFF
TRBJ2-2	TRBD1	NA	TRBV29-1	TGCAGCGTCGACACAGGGGCCGGGGAGCTGTTTTTT	CSVDTGAGELFF
TRBJ1-1	NA	NA	TRBV18	TGTGCCAGCTCACCACCCACAGGGAGTAACACTGAAGCTTTCTTT	CASSPPTGSNTEAFF
TRBJ1-3	NA	NA	TRBV19	TGTGCCAGTCAAATTCGGAACACCATATATTTT	CASQIRNTIYF
TRBJ1-5	NA	NA	TRBV28	TGTGCCAGCAGTTTGGCCGGGGGGGTTAATCAGCCCCAGCATTTT	CASSLAGGVNQPQHF
TRBJ1-2	NA	NA	TRBV10-2	TGCGCCAGCAGCCTTTCGGGGGGTAGCTATGGCTACACCTTC	CASSLSGGSYGYTF
TRBJ2-5	TRBD1	NA	TRBV15	TGTGCCACCAGCAGACACAGGGACAGGGGGGAGACCCAGTACTTC	CATSRHRDRGETQYF
TRBJ2-1	TRBD2	NA	TRBV27	TGTGCCAGCAGTTTAAGGGGGACTAGCGGATACAATGAGCAGTTCTTC	CASSLRGTSGYNEQFF
TRBJ2-7	NA	NA	TRBV6-5	TGTGCCAGCAGCCGCTTTGGGACTGGAGAGCAGTACTTC	CASSRFGTGEQYF
TRBJ2-5	NA	NA	TRBV4-3	TGCGCCAGCAGCCAAGGTAGACAGCCACAAGAGACCCAGTACTTC	CASSQGRQPQETQYF
TRBJ2-1	TRBD1	NA	TRBV7-8	TGTGCCAGCAGCTTCACGGGACAGGGTTACAATGAGCAGTTCTTC	CASSFTGQGYNEQFF
TRBJ1-2	NA	NA	TRBV5-1	TGCGCCAGCAGCGGCGGGACGGATTTTAACTATGGCTACACCTTC	CASSGGTDFNYGYTF
TRBJ1-4	TRBD1	NA	TRBV30	TGTGCCTGGAGTACCGGACAGGGGTGGGAAAAACTGTTTTTT	CAWSTGQGWEKLFF
TRBJ2-1	TRBD1	NA	TRBV19	TGTGCCAGTAGGACGACGACAGGGATATCTGGGAATGAGCAGTTCTTC	CASRTTTGISGNEQFF
TRBJ2-1	TRBD2	NA	TRBV3-1/TRBV3-2	TGTGCCAGCAGCCAAGCCAGGACTAGCGGGACCTACAATGAGCAGTTCTTC	CASSQARTSGTYNEQFF
TRBJ1-1	TRBD1	NA	TRBV29-1	TGCAGCGTAAGGGACAGGGGGACCACTGAAGCTTTCTTT	CSVRDRGTTEAFF
TRBJ2-1	NA	once	TRBV5-1	TGCGCCAGCAGCCCTTTCGGGGACAATGAGCAGTTCTTC	CASSPFGDNEQFF